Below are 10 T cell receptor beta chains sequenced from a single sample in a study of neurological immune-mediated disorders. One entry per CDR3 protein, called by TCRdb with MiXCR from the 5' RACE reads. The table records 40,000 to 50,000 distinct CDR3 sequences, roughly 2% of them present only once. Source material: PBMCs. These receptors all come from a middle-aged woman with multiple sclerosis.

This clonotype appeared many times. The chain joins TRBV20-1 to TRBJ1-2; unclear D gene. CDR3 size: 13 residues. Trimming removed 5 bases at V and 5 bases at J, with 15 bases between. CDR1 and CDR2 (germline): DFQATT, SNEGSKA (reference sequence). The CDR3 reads CSAERTVPYGYTF. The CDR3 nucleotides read TGCAGTGCTGAGAGGACGGTCCCGTATGGCTACACCTTC.

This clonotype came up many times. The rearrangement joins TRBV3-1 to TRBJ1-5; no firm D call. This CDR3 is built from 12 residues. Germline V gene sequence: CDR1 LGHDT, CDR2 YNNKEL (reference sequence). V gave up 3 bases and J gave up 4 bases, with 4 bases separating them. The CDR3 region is CASSQLNQPQHF. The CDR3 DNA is TGTGCCAGCAGCCAGCTTAATCAGCCCCAGCATTTT.

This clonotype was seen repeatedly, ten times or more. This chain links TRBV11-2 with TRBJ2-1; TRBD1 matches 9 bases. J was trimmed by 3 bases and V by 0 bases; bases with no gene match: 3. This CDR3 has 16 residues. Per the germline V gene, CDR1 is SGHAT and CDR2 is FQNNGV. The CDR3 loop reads CASSLEGTGNYNEQFF. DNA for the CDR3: TGTGCCAGCAGCTTAGAAGGGACAGGGAACTACAATGAGCAGTTCTTC.

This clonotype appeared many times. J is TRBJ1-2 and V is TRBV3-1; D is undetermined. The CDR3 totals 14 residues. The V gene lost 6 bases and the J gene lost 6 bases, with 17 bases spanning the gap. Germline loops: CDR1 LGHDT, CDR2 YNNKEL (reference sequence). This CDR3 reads CASRRNGVTHGYTF. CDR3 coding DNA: TGTGCCAGCAGACGAAACGGGGTAACCCATGGCTACACCTTC.

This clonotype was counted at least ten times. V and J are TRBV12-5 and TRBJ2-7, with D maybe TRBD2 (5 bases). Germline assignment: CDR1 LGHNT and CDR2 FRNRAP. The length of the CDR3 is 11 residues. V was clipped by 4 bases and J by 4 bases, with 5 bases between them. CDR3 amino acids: CASGSGYEQYF. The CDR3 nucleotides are TGTGCTAGTGGTTCGGGATACGAGCAGTACTTC.

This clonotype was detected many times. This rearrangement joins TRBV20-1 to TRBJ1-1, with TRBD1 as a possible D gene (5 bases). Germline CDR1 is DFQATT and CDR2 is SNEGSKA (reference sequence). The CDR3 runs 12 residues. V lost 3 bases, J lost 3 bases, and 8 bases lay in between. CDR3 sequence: CSASPRDTEAFF. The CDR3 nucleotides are TGCAGTGCTAGCCCCAGGGACACTGAAGCTTTCTTT.

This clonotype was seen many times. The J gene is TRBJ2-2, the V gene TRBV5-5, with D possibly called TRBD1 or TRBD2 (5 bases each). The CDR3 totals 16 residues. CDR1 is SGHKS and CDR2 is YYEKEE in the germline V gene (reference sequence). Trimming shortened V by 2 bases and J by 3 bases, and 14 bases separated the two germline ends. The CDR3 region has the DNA TGTGCCAGCAGCTTTCCTCGGGACGGTCACACCGGGGAGCTGTTTTTT. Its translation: CASSFPRDGHTGELFF.

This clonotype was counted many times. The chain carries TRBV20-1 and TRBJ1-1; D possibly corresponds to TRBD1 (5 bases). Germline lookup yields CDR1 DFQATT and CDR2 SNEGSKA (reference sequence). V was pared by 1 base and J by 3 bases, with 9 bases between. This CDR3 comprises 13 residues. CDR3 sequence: CSARAGGDTEAFF. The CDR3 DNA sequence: TGCAGTGCTAGAGCGGGAGGGGACACTGAAGCTTTCTTT.

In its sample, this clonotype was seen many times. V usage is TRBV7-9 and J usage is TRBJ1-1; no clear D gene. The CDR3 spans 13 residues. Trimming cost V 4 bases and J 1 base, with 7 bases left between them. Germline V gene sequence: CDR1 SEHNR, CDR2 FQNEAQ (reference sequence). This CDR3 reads CASSSQANTEAFF. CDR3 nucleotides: TGTGCCAGCAGCTCGCAGGCGAACACTGAAGCTTTCTTT.

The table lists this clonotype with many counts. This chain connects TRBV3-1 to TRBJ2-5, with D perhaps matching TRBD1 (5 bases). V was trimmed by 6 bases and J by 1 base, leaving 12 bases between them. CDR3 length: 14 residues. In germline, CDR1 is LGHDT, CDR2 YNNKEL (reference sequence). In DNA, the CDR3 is TGTGCCAGCAGATGGTGGCAGGGCCAAGAGACCCAGTACTTC. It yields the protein CASRWWQGQETQYF.